This is a list of T cell receptor beta chains from one sample in a study of cytomegalovirus exposure and HLA in healthy donors. Profiled with immunoSEQ multiplex PCR; TCRdb holds only in-frame clones, not every one. The sample has approximately 180,000 clones, under 90% seen once. The sequencing sample was made of PBMCs. The receptors here all came from a man aged 25-45 years in good health and CMV-seropositive. The CDR3 runs from the conserved cysteine through the conserved F or W. The D gene is left open where the match is weak. Clone size is shown for a subset of rows, as once, few, many or a class of expanded clone.

clone size | J gene | V gene | D gene | CDR3 DNA | CDR3 protein
. | TRBJ2-3 | TRBV28 | TRBD2 | TGTGCCAGCCACCTAGCGGGAGAGTCGACAGATACGCAGTATTTT | CASHLAGESTDTQYF
. | TRBJ2-1 | TRBV6-1 | . | TGTGCCAGCAGTCGTTACGCAACGGGGGATGAGCAGTTCTTC | CASSRYATGDEQFF
once | TRBJ1-1 | TRBV7-6 | TRBD1 | TGTGCCAGCAGCCCAGGGGGTACAGGGCAAGCTTTCTTT | CASSPGGTGQAFF
. | TRBJ2-7 | TRBV25-1 | TRBD1 | TGTGCCAGCAGTCCTCTCGGACAGGGTCGCTACGAGCAGTACTTC | CASSPLGQGRYEQYF
. | TRBJ2-7 | TRBV2 | . | TGTGCCAGCAGCCGAAGCCGGGACACTTCCTACGAGCAGTACTTC | CASSRSRDTSYEQYF
. | TRBJ2-7 | TRBV7-2 | TRBD2 | TGTGCCAGCAGCCCGCGACTAGCGGGGGCCTCCGAGCAGTACTTC | CASSPRLAGASEQYF
once | TRBJ1-5 | TRBV7-9 | . | TGTGCCAGCAGCCCAATCCTTCAGGGGCAGCCCCAGCATTTT | CASSPILQGQPQHF
. | TRBJ2-5 | TRBV10-1 | TRBD1 | TGCGCCAGCAGTTCTCGGACAGGGGGCCGGGAGACCCAGTACTTC | CASSSRTGGRETQYF
. | TRBJ1-1 | TRBV10-2 | . | TGCGCCAGCAGGGCTCTTGGTGGGAACACTGAAGCTTTCTTT | CASRALGGNTEAFF
. | TRBJ1-4 | TRBV30 | . | TGTGCCTGGAGTGTATTCCAGGGTCCAAATGAAAAACTGTTTTTT | CAWSVFQGPNEKLFF
. | TRBJ1-2 | TRBV29-1 | TRBD1 | TGCAGCGTTGGGATTGCTATGGGACAGGGGAAGGGTGGCTACACCTTC | CSVGIAMGQGKGGYTF
once | TRBJ2-4 | TRBV5-1 | . | TGCGCCAGCAGCCCCGTGGGGGGGCCGGTAACCAAAAACATTCAGTACTTC | CASSPVGGPVTKNIQYF
. | TRBJ2-3 | TRBV4-3 | TRBD2 | TGCGCCAGCAGCCTGACTAGCGGGGCCACCGATACGCAGTATTTT | CASSLTSGATDTQYF
. | TRBJ2-2 | TRBV9 | TRBD2 | TGTGCCAGCAGCCCCGGGACTAGCGGGGGAAACACCGGGGAGCTGTTTTTT | CASSPGTSGGNTGELFF
. | TRBJ2-5 | TRBV4-3 | . | TGCGCCAGCAGCCAAGATATTCCAGAGACCCAGTACTTC | CASSQDIPETQYF
. | TRBJ2-2 | TRBV7-9 | TRBD1 | TGTTCCAGCAGCTTAGCAGGGGGTAACACCGGGGAGCTGTTTTTT | CSSSLAGGNTGELFF
. | TRBJ2-7 | TRBV18 | . | TGTGCCAGCTCACCGACGGAGACTACTTCCTACGAGCAGTACTTC | CASSPTETTSYEQYF
. | TRBJ2-3 | TRBV7-9 | TRBD2 | TGTGCCAGCAGCTCCGCTAGCGGGGAGAGCACAGATACGCAGTATTTT | CASSSASGESTDTQYF
few | TRBJ1-5 | TRBV25-1 | . | TGTGCCAGCAGTGAGGGGGGAACGGTGGTCAATCAGCCCCAGCATTTT | CASSEGGTVVNQPQHF
. | TRBJ1-1 | TRBV11-3 | . | TGTGCCAGCAGCCCTAGCGTAGGGTTCACTGAAGCTTTCTTT | CASSPSVGFTEAFF
. | TRBJ2-1 | TRBV6-6 | TRBD2 | TGTGCCAGCAGTTATTGGACTAGCGGCAATGAGCAGTTCTTC | CASSYWTSGNEQFF
few | TRBJ1-2 | TRBV5-4 | . | TGTGCCAGCAGCTTACAGGGTTCCTCCGGCTACACCTTC | CASSLQGSSGYTF
few | TRBJ1-5 | TRBV18 | . | TGTGCCAGCTCGGCCCAGGGCCTTGGGCAGCCCCAGCATTTT | CASSAQGLGQPQHF
. | TRBJ1-2 | TRBV14 | . | TGTGCCAGCAGCCAAGGGGGTTTGCTGGGGGGTTACTATGGCTACACCTTC | CASSQGGLLGGYYGYTF
once | TRBJ2-7 | TRBV2 | TRBD2 | TGTGCCAGCGGGGGACTAGCGGGAGACAATGGCGAGCAGTACTTC | CASGGLAGDNGEQYF
. | TRBJ2-7 | TRBV6-5 | TRBD1 | TGTGCCAGCAGTTGGGGGACAGGGAACTACGAGCAGTACTTC | CASSWGTGNYEQYF
few | TRBJ1-5 | TRBV6-6 | . | TGTGCCAGCAGTTACTCGAGCAGCAATCAGCCCCAGCATTTT | CASSYSSSNQPQHF
. | TRBJ2-7 | TRBV28 | . | TGTGCCAGCAGCACCTCCTGGGACTCCCGACGGTCCTACGAGCAGTACTTC | CASSTSWDSRRSYEQYF
. | TRBJ2-3 | TRBV11-3 | . | TGTGCCAGCAGCTTAGGCGCGAGCACAGATACGCAGTATTTT | CASSLGASTDTQYF
. | TRBJ2-3 | TRBV7-8 | TRBD2 | TGTGCCAGCGCTAGCGGAGGCCGCACAGATACGCAGTATTTT | CASASGGRTDTQYF
. | TRBJ2-2 | TRBV14 | . | TGTGCCAGCAGTAAGTTGCGCACCGGGGAGCTGTTTTTT | CASSKLRTGELFF
. | TRBJ1-5 | TRBV30 | . | TGTGCCTGGACAGATTATAGCAATCAGCCCCAGCATTTT | CAWTDYSNQPQHF
. | TRBJ1-2 | TRBV5-4 | . | TGTGCCAGCAGCTTGGATCCAGGGGACGACTATGGCTACACCTTC | CASSLDPGDDYGYTF